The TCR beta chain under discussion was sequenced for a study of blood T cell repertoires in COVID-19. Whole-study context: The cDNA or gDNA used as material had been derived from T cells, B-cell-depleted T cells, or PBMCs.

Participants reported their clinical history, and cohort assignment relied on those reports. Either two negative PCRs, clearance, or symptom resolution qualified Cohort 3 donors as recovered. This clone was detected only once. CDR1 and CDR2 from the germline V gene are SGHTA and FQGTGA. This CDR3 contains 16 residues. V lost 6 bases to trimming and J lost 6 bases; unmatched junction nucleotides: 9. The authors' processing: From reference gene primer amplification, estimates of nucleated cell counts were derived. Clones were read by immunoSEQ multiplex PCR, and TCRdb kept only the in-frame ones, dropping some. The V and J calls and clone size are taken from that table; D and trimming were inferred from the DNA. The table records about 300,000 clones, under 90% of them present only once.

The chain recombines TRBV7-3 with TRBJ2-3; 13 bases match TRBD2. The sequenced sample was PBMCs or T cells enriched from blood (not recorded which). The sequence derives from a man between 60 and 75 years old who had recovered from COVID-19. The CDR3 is CASSWGTSGAQDTQYF. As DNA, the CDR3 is TGTGCCAGCAGTTGGGGGACTAGCGGGGCTCAGGATACGCAGTATTTT. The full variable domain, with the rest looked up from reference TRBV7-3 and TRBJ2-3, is GAGVSQTPSNKVTEKGKYVELRCDPISGHTALYWYRQSLGQGPEFLIYFQGTGAADDSGLPNDRFFAVRPEGSVSTLKIQRTERGDSAVYLCASSWGTSGAQDTQYFGPGTRLTVL.